This entry describes one T cell receptor (beta chain). The antigen is unknown. Next came a second PCR, run for about 7 to 12 cycles, which used a sample-barcoded 5' primer along with a J-beta primer mix. TCRdb reprocessed the 5' RACE reads via MiXCR and lists one record per CDR3 protein. This sample has some 1,800,000 distinct CDR3 sequences, with 30% to 40% found just once. This record belongs to a study of blood T cells in healthy people across ages. Donors each provided about 9.5 milliliters of peripheral blood. PBMCs numbering at least 7 million were isolated per sample. Every sample gave at least 6 micrograms of total RNA when it was extracted. General study results and limits: Significant beta diversity loss was already apparent by age around 40, declining roughly linearly.

V dropped 2 bases and J dropped 4 bases, with 10 bases sitting between them. Germline V lookup: CDR1 SGDLS, CDR2 YYNGEE. The CDR3 totals 14 residues. The receptor's source is a human donor in good health. The chain employs TRBV9 and TRBJ2-1; a possible D gene is TRBD2 (5 bases). Sequences were obtained from blood. The CDR3 DNA reads as TGTGCCAGCAGCGTTGGACTGGTTTACAATGAGCAGTTCTTC. Its translation: CASSVGLVYNEQFF. The whole variable domain, remainder taken from reference TRBV9 and TRBJ2-1, is DSGVTQTPKHLITATGQRVTLRCSPRSGDLSVYWYQQSLDQGLQFLIQYYNGEERAKGNILERFSAQQFPDLHSELNLSSLELGDSALYFCASSVGLVYNEQFFGPGTRLTVL.